Listed here are 29 T cell receptor beta chains from one sample, sequenced in a study of shared clonotypes between healthy human individuals. Sequenced by immunoSEQ multiplex PCR; TCRdb stores in-frame clones only, minus some. Among roughly 2 million clones listed, roughly 95% were seen once. The specimen sequenced was naive CD4+ T cells sorted from blood. Subset noted: CD45RA+ positively selected. These receptors all come from a man aged 18 to 29 in good health.

The genes are TRBV4-3 and TRBJ2-1; D is undetermined. Trimming shortened V by 3 bases and J by 1 base, and 16 bases separated the two germline ends. The CDR3 has 17 residues. Germline V gene lookup returns CDR1 LGHNA and CDR2 YSLEER. CDR3 nucleotides: TGCGCCAGCAGCCAGTCTTTTTCGGGCGGATCCTACAATGAGCAGTTCTTC. Translated, it gives CASSQSFSGGSYNEQFF.

This rearrangement joins TRBV6-1 to TRBJ2-2; D call uncertain. Trimming pared 0 bases from V and 9 bases from J, leaving 8 bases between. The CDR3 covers 13 residues. The V gene's germline CDR1 is MNHNS and CDR2 SASEGT. CDR3 nucleotide sequence: TGTGCCAGCAGTGAAGCTATACCCCGGGAGCTGTTTTTT. This codes for CASSEAIPRELFF.

The rearrangement uses TRBV19 and TRBJ1-2; TRBD1 might be the D (6 bases). The CDR3 sequence is 14 residues long. From germline, CDR1 is LNHDA and CDR2 SQIVND (reference sequence). V lost 6 bases and J lost 4, with 15 bases in between. CDR3 in amino acids: CASRDTTGSYGYTF. The CDR3 DNA reads as TGTGCCAGTAGGGATACGACAGGTTCCTATGGCTACACCTTC. Supplemented by reference TRBV19 and TRBJ1-2, the full variable domain reads DGGITQSPKYLFRKEGQNVTLSCEQNLNHDAMYWYRQDPGQGLRLIYYSQIVNDFQKGDIAEGYSVSREKKESFPLTVTSAQKNPTAFYLCASRDTTGSYGYTFGSGTRLTVV.

The V gene is TRBV7-9, the J gene TRBJ1-5, with 9 bases lining up with TRBD1. Germline V lookup: CDR1 SEHNR, CDR2 FQNEAQ (reference sequence). V trimming: 1 base; J trimming: 7 bases; junction bases outside the gene matches: 5. The CDR3 length is 15 residues. The CDR3 DNA reads as TGTGCCAGCAGCTTAGGGGGACAGGGCGGACAGCCCCAGCATTTT. As protein: CASSLGGQGGQPQHF.

CDR3 DNA: TGTGCCAGCAGGTTCGAGACGGGACCCGATCGCGAGCAGTACTTC. Encoded protein: CASRFETGPDREQYF. This chain uses TRBV6-1 with TRBJ2-7; D may be TRBD1 or TRBD2 (5 bases each). CDR3 length equals 15 residues. Trimming removed 6 bases at V and 6 bases at J, with 21 bases between. Germline values: CDR1 MNHNS, CDR2 SASEGT.

The chain employs TRBV7-9 and TRBJ2-7, with 7 nucleotides matching TRBD1. The CDR3 is 16 residues long. Germline V gives CDR1 SEHNR, CDR2 FQNEAQ (reference sequence). Unmatched junction bases numbered 8, after V lost 1 base and J lost 2 bases. CDR3 amino acids: CASSLGDRVLPYEQYF. CDR3 nucleotide sequence: TGTGCCAGCAGCTTAGGGGACAGAGTCCTTCCCTACGAGCAGTACTTC. Drawing the rest from reference TRBV7-9 and TRBJ2-7, the complete variable domain is DTGVSQNPRHKITKRGQNVTFRCDPISEHNRLYWYRQTLGQGPEFLTYFQNEAQLEKSRLLSDRFSAERPKGSFSTLEIQRTEQGDSAMYLCASSLGDRVLPYEQYFGPGTRLTVT.

V usage is TRBV9 and J usage is TRBJ2-3, with 7 bases matching TRBD2. This CDR3 contains 14 residues. Unmatched junction bases numbered 4, after V lost 6 bases and J lost 0 bases. CDR1 SGDLS and CDR2 YYNGEE come from the germline V gene. CDR3 in amino acids: CASTRDYSTDTQYF. In DNA form, the CDR3 reads TGTGCCAGCACTCGGGACTATAGCACAGATACGCAGTATTTT.

About this clone itself: A junction boundary mismatches the germline segment, possibly from a read error. The chain employs TRBV29-1 and TRBJ2-5; TRBD1 or TRBD2 may be the D gene (5 bases each). This CDR3 is built from 10 residues. The germline V gene has CDR1 SQVTM and CDR2 ANQGSEA. As DNA, the CDR3 is TGCAGCGCTGTAGGGGCTGGGGAGAACTTC. Encoded protein: CSAVGAGENF.

Turning to this clone: Other DNA variants within this sample encode the same CDR3. This chain links TRBV27 with TRBJ2-5; weak D call: TRBD2 (6 bases). This CDR3 region has 13 residues. Trimming cost V 6 bases and J 1 base, with 9 bases left between them. The V gene's germline CDR1 is MNHEY and CDR2 SMNVEV (reference sequence). DNA of the CDR3: TGTGCCAGCAGACGGGACTCCCAAGAGACCCAGTACTTC. It translates to CASRRDSQETQYF.

The V and J genes are TRBV4-1 and TRBJ2-7, with D uncertain. CDR1 and CDR2 from the germline V gene are MGHRA and YSYEKL. The CDR3 has 15 residues. Trimming left V 0 bases short and J 5 bases short, with 14 bases between. Here the CDR3 reads CASSQEGIISDEQYF. The CDR3 coding sequence is TGCGCCAGCAGCCAAGAAGGCATAATTTCGGACGAGCAGTACTTC.

The chain combines TRBV6-1 with TRBJ2-7; 7 nucleotides agree with TRBD1. The V gene end was trimmed by 3 bases and the J gene end by 3 bases; junction bases not matched to a gene: 2. Germline V lookup: CDR1 MNHNS, CDR2 SASEGT. This CDR3 has 13 residues. CDR3 bases: TGTGCCAGCAGTGACCAGGGGGTCTACGAGCAGTACTTC. Protein: CASSDQGVYEQYF.

The V gene is TRBV7-2, the J gene TRBJ1-6, with 9 nucleotides matching TRBD1. Germline V gene data show CDR1 as SGHTA and CDR2 as FQGNSA. CDR3 length: 18 residues. The V and J ends lost 4 bases and 4 bases, in that order; junction bases with no gene match: 11. The CDR3 DNA is TGTGCCAGCAGCTCACAGGGGGGGACAGGGCTTTATAATTCACCCCTCCACTTT. Translation: CASSSQGGTGLYNSPLHF.

This clone was seen more than once but under ten times. The chain uses TRBV5-6 and TRBJ2-6; unclear D gene. V was clipped by 0 bases and J by 2 bases, with 12 bases between them. The CDR3 covers 17 residues. From germline, CDR1 is SGHDT and CDR2 YYEEEE. CDR3 nucleotides: TGTGCCAGCAGCTTGGTTATCACCCCGGCTGGGGCCAACGTCCTGACTTTC. Translated: CASSLVITPAGANVLTF. The whole variable domain, filled in from reference TRBV5-6 and TRBJ2-6, reads DAGVTQSPTHLIKTRGQQVTLRCSPKSGHDTVSWYQQALGQGPQFIFQYYEEEERQRGNFPDRFSGHQFPNYSSELNVNALLLGDSALYLCASSLVITPAGANVLTFGAGSRLTVL.

V gene TRBV9 combines with J gene TRBJ1-2; D is ambiguous. The CDR3 totals 16 residues. Germline V gives CDR1 SGDLS, CDR2 YYNGEE. The V end lost 1 base, the J end lost 8 bases, and 21 bases lay between the germline ends. CDR3 sequence reads: CASSVSSRFEVLGYTF. The CDR3 DNA is TGTGCCAGCAGCGTAAGTTCCCGGTTCGAGGTGTTGGGCTACACCTTC.

The chain is built from TRBV5-4 and TRBJ2-3, with D maybe TRBD2 (5 bases). The CDR3 covers 16 residues. Trimming removed 0 bases at V and 0 bases at J, with 11 bases between. From germline, CDR1 is SGHNT and CDR2 YYREEE (reference sequence). CDR3 coding DNA: TGTGCCAGCAGCTTGGTGCAGCGGACTAGCACAGATACGCAGTATTTT. Its protein product is CASSLVQRTSTDTQYF. Filled out from reference TRBV5-4 and TRBJ2-3, the complete variable domain reads ETGVTQSPTHLIKTRGQQVTLRCSSQSGHNTVSWYQQALGQGPQFIFQYYREEENGRGNFPPRFSGLQFPNYSSELNVNALELDDSALYLCASSLVQRTSTDTQYFGPGTRLTVL.

This rearrangement joins TRBV14 to TRBJ2-7; 9 bases line up with TRBD1. Trimming at V came to 2 bases and at J to 3 bases, leaving 5 bases not matched to a gene. Looked up from germline, CDR1 is SGHDN and CDR2 is FVKESK. This CDR3 is built from 15 residues. The CDR3 DNA is TGTGCCAGCAGCCAACTCGGGACAGGGCACTACGAGCAGTACTTC. Encoded protein: CASSQLGTGHYEQYF. Together with reference TRBV14 and TRBJ2-7, the CDR3 gives the full variable domain: EAGVTQFPSHSVIEKGQTVTLRCDPISGHDNLYWYRRVMGKEIKFLLHFVKESKQDESGMPNNRFLAERTGGTYSTLKVQPAELEDSGVYFCASSQLGTGHYEQYFGPGTRLTVT.

This chain uses TRBV5-4 with TRBJ1-1; TRBD1 is a possible D gene (5 bases). Germline loops: CDR1 SGHNT, CDR2 YYREEE (reference sequence). This CDR3 has 13 residues. Trimming left V 4 bases short and J 2 bases short, with 9 bases between. The CDR3 DNA sequence: TGTGCCAGCAGCGCCGGGACTAACACTGAAGCTTTCTTT. This gives the protein CASSAGTNTEAFF.

The J gene is TRBJ1-5, the V gene TRBV18, with TRBD1 as a possible D gene (5 bases). The CDR3 has 16 residues. Germline assignment: CDR1 KGHSH and CDR2 LQKENI. Trimming took off 0 bases at V and 6 bases at J, with 15 bases between the two ends. This CDR3 is CASSPPTVTAGQPQHF. In nucleotides, the CDR3 is TGTGCCAGCTCACCACCGACAGTGACGGCGGGTCAGCCCCAGCATTTT.

This chain connects TRBV19 to TRBJ2-3; D may match TRBD1 or TRBD2 (5 bases each). V lost 9 bases and J 2 bases, leaving 15 bases between the germline ends. Germline V CDR1 and CDR2: LNHDA, SQIVND (reference sequence). This CDR3 contains 14 residues. The CDR3 reads CASRPLGTTDTQYF. DNA of the CDR3: TGTGCCAGCCGACCACTGGGGACCACAGATACGCAGTATTTT.

V gene TRBV5-1 combines with J gene TRBJ2-2, with 10 bases identical to TRBD1. This CDR3 spans 15 amino acids. The junction had 8 bases not matched to a gene; V was cut back by 6 bases and J by 6 bases. Looked up from germline, CDR1 is SGHRS and CDR2 is YFSETQ. CDR3 amino acids: CASIMGTGVPGELFF. The CDR3, as DNA: TGCGCCAGCATCATGGGGACAGGGGTACCCGGGGAGCTGTTTTTT.

The chain joins TRBV19 to TRBJ2-3; 10 bases agree with TRBD1. Looked up from germline, CDR1 is LNHDA and CDR2 is SQIVND (reference sequence). The V gene end was trimmed by 11 bases and the J gene end by 6 bases; junction bases not matched to a gene: 11. The CDR3 is 14 residues long. The chain's CDR3 is CASRGQGRGDTQYF. Written as DNA, the CDR3 is TGTGCCTCCAGGGGACAGGGGAGAGGGGATACGCAGTATTTT.

The chain employs TRBV6-5 and TRBJ1-4; tentative D call: TRBD1 (5 bases). The V end lost 7 bases, the J end lost 4 bases, and 13 bases lay between the germline ends. Germline CDR1 MNHEY, CDR2 SVGAGI. The CDR3 spans 14 residues. The CDR3 DNA is TGTGCCAGCAAAGACGGGACCCTTAATGAAAAACTGTTTTTT. Amino acid sequence: CASKDGTLNEKLFF.

The V and J genes are TRBV7-9 and TRBJ1-2, with a tentative D call TRBD1 (6 bases). With 5 bases removed from V and 3 bases from J, the gap between germline ends came to 13 bases. This CDR3 is built from 14 residues. Germline CDR1 reads SEHNR; CDR2 reads FQNEAQ (reference sequence). The DNA of the CDR3 is TGTGCCAGCAGCCTACCGGGGGGCCACTATGGCTACACCTTC. Its translation is CASSLPGGHYGYTF.

The chain is built from TRBV18 and TRBJ2-3, with 11 bases matching TRBD2. V was pared by 2 bases and J by 6 bases, with 7 bases of the junction left unmatched. Germline-derived CDR1 and CDR2 are KGHSH and LQKENI. The CDR3 has 16 residues. The CDR3 DNA follows: TGTGCCAGCTCACCAAGGGGACTAGCGGCCCCGGATACGCAGTATTTT. Translation: CASSPRGLAAPDTQYF.

On this clone itself: Other DNA sequences in this specimen translate into the identical CDR3. This rearrangement joins TRBV18 to TRBJ2-3; D gene uncertain. V lost 6 bases and J 6 bases, leaving 13 bases between the germline ends. The CDR3 is 13 residues long. Germline V gene sequence: CDR1 KGHSH, CDR2 LQKENI. The CDR3 reads CASSPGTPDTQYF. CDR3 DNA: TGTGCCAGCTCCCCCGGCACCCCTGATACGCAGTATTTT.

The chain recombines TRBV30 with TRBJ1-5, with D perhaps TRBD1 (5 bases). The CDR3 sequence is 14 residues long. Trimming pared 2 bases from V and 7 bases from J, leaving 15 bases between. Germline V CDR1 and CDR2: GTSNPN, SVGIG (reference sequence). The CDR3 region is CAWSPNAGVQPQHF. CDR3 nucleotides: TGTGCCTGGAGTCCCAACGCGGGGGTCCAGCCCCAGCATTTT.

As concerns this clone: The same CDR3 arises from other DNA sequences in this sample as well. This rearrangement joins TRBV5-4 to TRBJ2-7, with TRBD1 as a possible D gene (6 bases). The germline V and J ends were trimmed by 4 bases and 2 bases, with 10 bases remaining between them. This CDR3 is 13 amino acids long. Germline V gene sequence: CDR1 SGHNT, CDR2 YYREEE (reference sequence). Here the CDR3 DNA reads TGTGCCAGCAGCCGGGACACCACCTACGAGCAGTACTTC. This translates into CASSRDTTYEQYF. Looking up the rest from reference TRBV5-4 and TRBJ2-7 gives the full variable domain: ETGVTQSPTHLIKTRGQQVTLRCSSQSGHNTVSWYQQALGQGPQFIFQYYREEENGRGNFPPRFSGLQFPNYSSELNVNALELDDSALYLCASSRDTTYEQYFGPGTRLTVT.

CDR3 residues: CASSLGVAGETQYF. The DNA of the CDR3 is TGTGCCAGCAGCTTAGGGGTGGCCGGAGAGACCCAGTACTTC. V gene TRBV7-9 combines with J gene TRBJ2-5, with D uncertain. V lost 1 base and J lost 4, with 10 bases in between. Per germline, CDR1 SEHNR and CDR2 FQNEAQ (reference sequence). The CDR3 is 14 amino acids.

The rearrangement joins TRBV12-5 to TRBJ2-3; D unclear. The V gene lost 10 bases and the J gene lost 2 bases, with 13 bases spanning the gap. Germline lookup yields CDR1 LGHNT and CDR2 FRNRAP. The CDR3 sequence is 13 residues long. Written as DNA, the CDR3 is TGTGCTACATCCGGTCAGTCCACAGATACGCAGTATTTT. It yields the protein CATSGQSTDTQYF.